One sample yielded the 20 T cell receptor beta chains listed below, sequenced in a study of T cell responses to AZD1222 COVID-19 vaccine. This table comes from immunoSEQ multiplex PCR, and its TCRdb copy is limited to in-frame clones, with some not included. The sample includes approximately 150,000 clones, 85% to 95% of them seen just once. Sequencing used peripheral blood, obtained on day 0 of MenACWY control vaccination. These receptor sequences come from an adult in good health.

The chain links TRBV4-3 to TRBJ1-6; D may be TRBD1 (5 bases). V lost 4 bases to trimming and J lost 7 bases, with 14 bases between them. Germline CDR1 LGHNA, CDR2 YSLEER. This CDR3 comprises 15 residues. The CDR3 DNA is TGCGCCAGCAGCCGGACACTCCCCGGGAATTCACCCCTCCACTTT. Translation: CASSRTLPGNSPLHF.

V is TRBV25-1 and J is TRBJ1-1; D unclear. V shed 5 bases and J shed 0 bases, with 13 bases lying between them. The CDR3 has 15 amino acids. In germline, CDR1 is MGHDK, CDR2 SYGVNS. The CDR3 region has the DNA TGTGCCAGCAGTCAGGCTCTCGGCATGAACACTGAAGCTTTCTTT. This codes for CASSQALGMNTEAFF.

The V and J genes are TRBV2 and TRBJ2-1; 11 bases are shared with TRBD1. The germline CDR1 and CDR2 sequences are SNHLY and FYNNEI. CDR3 length: 18 amino acids. V gave up 4 bases and J gave up 1 base; unmatched junction bases: 9. In nucleotides, the CDR3 is TGTGCCAGCAGTGGGAGGACAGGGGGCCCCAATTCCTACAATGAGCAGTTCTTC. Translating it yields CASSGRTGGPNSYNEQFF.

The table lists this clone with a count of one. This rearrangement joins TRBV6-5 to TRBJ2-3; D perhaps matches TRBD2 (5 bases). Germline CDR1 MNHEY, CDR2 SVGAGI. V was clipped by 0 bases and J by 4 bases, with 14 bases between them. This CDR3 has 16 residues. CDR3 sequence (DNA): TGTGCCAGCAGTTACTCCCGAGGAGGCAGCGCAGATACGCAGTATTTT. Translation: CASSYSRGGSADTQYF.

The CDR3, as DNA: TGTGCCAGCAACTCGAAAATGATTCGGGACCAGAATCAAGAGACCCAGTACTTC. This gives the protein CASNSKMIRDQNQETQYF. The J gene is TRBJ2-5, the V gene TRBV27; the D gene could be TRBD1 or TRBD2 (5 bases each). The CDR3 is 18 amino acids. Germline-derived CDR1 and CDR2 are MNHEY and SMNVEV (reference sequence). Trimming cost V 7 bases and J 2 bases, with 26 bases left between them.

The chain couples TRBV19 to TRBJ1-4, with D possibly being TRBD1 (6 bases). Germline V gene data show CDR1 as LNHDA and CDR2 as SQIVND (reference sequence). Between the trimmed V and J ends, which lost 7 bases and 1 base, there was a span of 22 bases. This CDR3 is 18 amino acids long. CDR3 residues: CASTMQGSLLGTNEKLFF. The CDR3 bases are TGTGCCAGTACCATGCAGGGGTCCTTGCTTGGAACTAATGAAAAACTGTTTTTT.

The J gene is TRBJ2-1, the V gene TRBV27; 10 bases are shared with TRBD2. Trimming cost V 5 bases and J 0 bases; bases outside gene matches: 7. CDR1 is MNHEY, CDR2 SMNVEV, per germline (reference sequence). This CDR3 has 17 amino acids. CDR3 DNA: TGTGCCAGCAGTCCCTCGAGCGGGAGGGTCTCCTACAATGAGCAGTTCTTC. It specifies CASSPSSGRVSYNEQFF.

The J gene is TRBJ2-1, the V gene TRBV2; 12 nucleotides align to TRBD2. The CDR3 sequence is 15 residues long. V lost 4 bases to trimming and J lost 6 bases; unmatched junction nucleotides: 4. CDR1 and CDR2 from the germline V gene are SNHLY and FYNNEI. CDR3 nucleotides: TGTGCCAGCAGTGGGGCTAGCGGGGGGGTCAATGAGCAGTTCTTC. Protein: CASSGASGGVNEQFF.

This chain links TRBV18 with TRBJ1-5; D may be TRBD1 (6 bases). The germline CDR1 and CDR2 sequences are KGHSH and LQKENI. The CDR3 loop spans 14 amino acids. The V end lost 4 bases, the J end lost 6 bases, and 13 bases lay between the germline ends. The CDR3 protein is CASSHREMSQPQHF. The CDR3 bases are TGTGCCAGCTCACACAGGGAGATGTCTCAGCCCCAGCATTTT.

The rearrangement joins TRBV7-9 to TRBJ2-2; 8 bases match TRBD1. Germline V gene sequence: CDR1 SEHNR, CDR2 FQNEAQ (reference sequence). V lost 8 bases and J lost 0; bases outside the gene matches: 5. CDR3 size: 15 residues. The CDR3 DNA is TGTGCCAGCGCAGGGGGCGCCTCGAACACCGGGGAGCTGTTTTTT. It codes for CASAGGASNTGELFF.

The chain links TRBV6-5 to TRBJ2-7; D is perhaps TRBD1 (5 bases). Trimming took off 6 bases at V and 0 bases at J, with 12 bases between the two ends. Germline CDR1 reads MNHEY; CDR2 reads SVGAGI. CDR3 size: 14 residues. In DNA form, the CDR3 reads TGTGCCAGCAGCCGAAGACAGAGCTCCTACGAGCAGTACTTC. Translating it yields CASSRRQSSYEQYF.

The chain recombines TRBV5-1 with TRBJ2-3; D is possibly TRBD1 (6 bases). The CDR3 runs 14 residues. Trimming shortened V by 2 bases and J by 5 bases, and 12 bases separated the two germline ends. Germline V gene data show CDR1 as SGHRS and CDR2 as YFSETQ. CDR3 sequence (DNA): TGCGCCAGCAGCTTCGGACAGATGGGAGATACGCAGTATTTT. Residues: CASSFGQMGDTQYF.

The gene calls are TRBV19 and TRBJ2-3; maybe TRBD1 (6 bases). Germline V gene lookup returns CDR1 LNHDA and CDR2 SQIVND (reference sequence). The CDR3 is 13 residues long. Trimming stripped 10 bases from V and 3 bases from J, with 14 bases between. CDR3 loop: CATRQVATDTQYF. In nucleotides, the CDR3 is TGTGCCACTAGACAGGTGGCTACAGATACGCAGTATTTT. Together with reference TRBV19 and TRBJ2-3, the CDR3 gives the full variable domain: DGGITQSPKYLFRKEGQNVTLSCEQNLNHDAMYWYRQDPGQGLRLIYYSQIVNDFQKGDIAEGYSVSREKKESFPLTVTSAQKNPTAFYLCATRQVATDTQYFGPGTRLTVL.

The V call is TRBV19, the J call TRBJ1-4, with 9 bases identical to TRBD1. The CDR3 has 17 residues. Trimming took 5 bases from V and 3 from J; bases not matched to a gene: 10. The germline V gene has CDR1 LNHDA and CDR2 SQIVND (reference sequence). The CDR3 protein is CASSAPGTGISNEKLFF. The CDR3 bases are TGTGCCAGTAGTGCACCCGGGACAGGGATCTCTAATGAAAAACTGTTTTTT.

Of note for this clone: One junction end does not reproduce the germline sequence, and a read error may be involved. V gene TRBV5-1 combines with J gene TRBJ1-5; D call uncertain. Germline V gene data show CDR1 as SGHRS and CDR2 as YFSETQ. CDR3 length equals 14 residues. The CDR3 protein is CASSLDPNNRPQHF. In nucleotides, the CDR3 is TGCGCCAGCAGCCTCGACCCCAATAATCGGCCCCAGCATTTT.

The chain recombines TRBV9 with TRBJ2-5; TRBD1 is a possible D gene (6 bases). The V gene's germline CDR1 is SGDLS and CDR2 YYNGEE. The V gene lost 4 bases and the J gene lost 3 bases, with 13 bases spanning the gap. CDR3 length equals 14 residues. CDR3 in DNA: TGTGCCAGCAGCCTCCGGGACAACAAAGAGACCCAGTACTTC. It yields the protein CASSLRDNKETQYF.

This chain joins TRBV7-2 and TRBJ1-3; 7 positions agree with TRBD1. After removal of 5 bases from V and 1 base from J, the junction contained 2 bases not matched to a gene. Germline CDR1 reads SGHTA; CDR2 reads FQGNSA. The CDR3 extends over 14 amino acids. The CDR3 loop is CASSRDSSGNTIYF. Written as DNA, the CDR3 is TGTGCCAGCAGCCGGGACAGTTCTGGAAACACCATATATTTT.

This clone has just one count. The CDR3 protein is CASRQTGSTEAFF. In DNA form, the CDR3 reads TGTGCCAGCAGGCAAACAGGGTCCACTGAAGCTTTCTTT. The J gene is TRBJ1-1, the V gene TRBV2; a weak D match, TRBD1 (6 bases). The CDR3 has 13 residues. The V end lost 6 bases, the J end lost 4 bases, and 12 bases lay between the germline ends. Germline V CDR1 and CDR2: SNHLY, FYNNEI.

This sequence joins TRBV12-5 and TRBJ1-1, with a weak D call TRBD1 (6 bases). This CDR3 comprises 14 residues. CDR1 is LGHNT, CDR2 FRNRAP, per germline. Trimming removed 4 bases at V and 1 base at J, with 10 bases between. The CDR3 bases are TGTGCTAGTGGTTCAGGACAGAAGAACACTGAAGCTTTCTTT. Translating gives CASGSGQKNTEAFF.

V usage is TRBV28 and J usage is TRBJ1-2; a weak D match, TRBD1 (6 bases). The germline CDR1 and CDR2 sequences are MDHEN and SYDVKM. Trimming stripped 7 bases from V and 8 bases from J, with 23 bases between. The CDR3 is made up of 15 amino acids. The CDR3 DNA sequence: TGTGCCAGCATCTCCCCGACAACAGGGACGTTCGGCTACACCTTC. It is translated as CASISPTTGTFGYTF.